Included here is one T cell receptor beta chain sequence, with context. Original handling: Amplifying reference gene primers gave estimates of nucleated cell counts. Generated by immunoSEQ multiplex PCR, the TCRdb table keeps only in-frame clones and is missing some. D and trimming come from the DNA, and the V and J calls and clone size come from that table. The data contain a few hundred thousand clones, over 75% of them singletons. This entry comes from a study of blood T cell repertoires in COVID-19. The clonotype comes from a woman in her 30s with COVID-19, enrolled during active disease. The material sequenced was peripheral blood.

This CDR3 reads CASSLRARVSYNEQFF. The CDR3 nucleotides are TGTGCCAGCAGCTTAAGGGCGCGGGTCTCCTACAATGAGCAGTTCTTC. The gene calls are TRBV11-2 and TRBJ2-1; the D gene is possibly TRBD2 (5 bases). The length of the CDR3 is 16 residues. Looked up from germline, CDR1 is SGHAT and CDR2 is FQNNGV. The ends were cut back, 2 bases at V and 0 bases at J, with 11 bases in the middle.